A selection of T cell receptor beta chains follows, all from one sample in a study of CD8 T cells in ankylosing spondylitis. MiXCR was run by TCRdb on the 5' RACE reads, yielding one entry per CDR3 protein. Counted here are 150,000 or so distinct CDR3 sequences, about a third occurring once; the ten biggest clones make up over 5.5%. The sequencing input was synovial fluid, either unsorted or a sorted T cell fraction (not recorded which). All receptors derive from a male donor with ankylosing spondylitis. The CDR3 runs from the conserved cysteine through the conserved F or W. The D gene is left open where the match is weak. Size tells how often a clone was seen (once, few, many) or the class of an expanded clone, and some rows leave it out.

clone_size d_call j_call v_call cdr3_aa cdr3_nt
many TRBD2 TRBJ2-4 TRBV6-8 CASRTGTSAPKAKNIQYF TGTGCCAGCAGGACCGGGACTAGCGCTCCGAAGGCCAAAAACATTCAGTACTTC
few TRBD1 TRBJ2-2 TRBV6-2/TRBV6-3 CASIKQGARNTGELFF TGTGCCAGCATAAAACAGGGGGCGCGGAACACCGGGGAGCTGTTTTTT
- TRBD2 TRBJ2-7 TRBV6-1 CASSPVTSGAPYEQYF TGTGCCAGCAGTCCAGTGACTAGCGGGGCCCCCTACGAGCAGTACTTC
many TRBD1 TRBJ1-1 TRBV12-3/TRBV12-4 CASRPDRVVGTEAFF TGTGCCAGCAGACCAGACAGGGTCGTGGGCACTGAAGCTTTCTTT
- - TRBJ1-4 TRBV24-1 CATSKQQGNEKLFF TGTGCCACCAGCAAACAACAGGGTAATGAAAAACTGTTTTTT
few TRBD2 TRBJ2-1 TRBV6-2/TRBV6-3 CASSTPERAGRNEQFF TGTGCCAGCAGTACCCCGGAGAGAGCGGGACGTAATGAGCAGTTCTTC
- TRBD1 TRBJ1-1 TRBV20-1 CSAPGQGAYTEAFF TGCAGTGCGCCCGGACAGGGGGCCTACACTGAAGCTTTCTTT
- - TRBJ2-7 TRBV28 CASTPRPGRYEQYF TGTGCCAGCACACCCCGCCCCGGCAGGTACGAGCAGTACTTC
- - TRBJ2-6 TRBV18 CASSPVPAGANVLTF TGTGCCAGCTCACCAGTACCTGCTGGGGCCAACGTCCTGACTTTC
- TRBD1 TRBJ1-2 TRBV10-3 CAISERTGDGYTF TGTGCCATCAGTGAGCGCACAGGGGATGGCTACACCTTC
few - TRBJ2-1 TRBV9 CASSPRLGFSYNEQFF TGTGCCAGCAGCCCGCGGCTGGGGTTCTCCTACAATGAGCAGTTCTTC
- - TRBJ1-1 TRBV12-3/TRBV12-4 CASSLSTGGAPAAFF TGTGCCAGCAGTTTATCTACGGGAGGGGCGCCTGCCGCTTTCTTT
- - TRBJ1-2 TRBV3-1 CASSQQGFGYTF TGTGCCAGCAGCCAGCAGGGGTTCGGCTACACCTTC
- - TRBJ1-2 TRBV6-1 CASSQYTNNYGYTF TGTGCCAGCAGTCAATATACAAACAACTATGGCTACACCTTC
- - TRBJ2-3 TRBV20-1 CSARKKYTTDTQYF TGCAGTGCTAGGAAAAAGTACACCACAGATACGCAGTATTTT
- - TRBJ2-3 TRBV28 CASSSRIIWGGGVAQYF TGTGCCAGCAGTTCCCGGATAATCTGGGGAGGCGGGGTTGCGCAGTATTTT
few - TRBJ2-7 TRBV20-1 CSASGGSPYEQYF TGCAGTGCTAGTGGTGGGAGCCCCTACGAGCAGTACTTC
once - TRBJ1-1 TRBV19 CASSIGGAYTEAFF TGTGCCAGTAGTATCGGGGGGGCTTACACTGAAGCTTTCTTT
- TRBD2 TRBJ2-3 TRBV7-3 CASSLSRGRHTQYF TGTGCCAGCAGCTTATCGCGGGGGAGACATACGCAGTATTTT
- - TRBJ1-5 TRBV3-1 CASSPKGVGQPQHF TGTGCCAGCAGCCCGAAGGGGGTGGGACAGCCCCAGCATTTT
- - TRBJ2-2 TRBV5-1 CASSLTGPGGELFF TGCGCCAGCAGCTTGACTGGCCCGGGCGGGGAGCTGTTTTTT
- - TRBJ1-1 TRBV5-1 CASSLAGVGAAGAFF TGCGCCAGCAGCTTGGCTGGGGTGGGGGCTGCGGGGGCTTTCTTT
- - TRBJ1-1 TRBV21-1 CASSKGALVGRAEAFF TGTGCCAGCAGCAAAGGGGCGCTCGTGGGGCGCGCTGAAGCTTTCTTT
- - TRBJ2-1 TRBV12-3/TRBV12-4 CASSSLGSATSSYNEQFF TGTGCCAGCAGCTCTCTCGGGAGCGCCACCAGCTCCTACAATGAGCAGTTCTTC